The 20 T cell receptor beta chains listed next were all sequenced from one sample in a study of Ad26.COV2.S vaccination and SARS-CoV-2 variants (dated by TCRdb to the early 2020s). The receptor library was made with the immunoSEQ multiplex PCR assay. The source is immuneACCESS, and TCRdb retained only in-frame sequences with V and J called. Part of the clones is not carried over; for the studies checked, unresolved V genes explain less than half of this, and the remainder is unexplained. The sample profile shows some 340,000 clones; 85% of them were found once. The ten largest clones represent about 2.1% of the sample. Read against the paper, the sample's treatment or condition label means: approximately 18 received Ad26.COV2.S at low or high dose, single or two shots; several received placebo; per-sample allocation not given. For vaccine and placebo recipients, the sequenced repertoires came from samples collected on day 63 after the first injection.

The material sequenced was peripheral blood, taken in a trial of Ad26.COV2.S vaccine versus placebo. The receptors shown here come from a person between 18 and 60 years old who received the Ad26.COV2.S COVID-19 vaccine or a placebo.

This clone occurred once. The chain uses TRBV19 and TRBJ2-5; 8 bases are shared with TRBD1. Germline V gives CDR1 LNHDA, CDR2 SQIVND (reference sequence). The CDR3 spans 15 residues. The V gene end was trimmed by 8 bases and the J gene end by 5 bases; junction bases not matched to a gene: 13. In DNA form, the CDR3 reads TGTGCCAGTCGCAACCAACAGGGGGGCAGGGAGACCCAGTACTTC. This sequence encodes CASRNQQGGRETQYF.

The rearrangement links TRBV5-6 to TRBJ2-5; no definite D call. The germline CDR1 and CDR2 sequences are SGHDT and YYEEEE. The CDR3 has 12 amino acids. V dropped 0 bases and J dropped 1 base, with 1 base sitting between them. CDR3 residues: CASSLGQETQYF. The DNA of the CDR3 is TGTGCCAGCAGCTTGGGCCAAGAGACCCAGTACTTC.

The chain carries TRBV28 and TRBJ2-2; D unresolved. The germline CDR1 and CDR2 sequences are MDHEN and SYDVKM. The V gene lost 8 bases and the J gene lost 4 bases, with 11 bases spanning the gap. This CDR3 region has 13 residues. This chain's CDR3 is CASLSSFTGELFF. DNA for the CDR3: TGTGCCAGCTTAAGCAGTTTCACCGGGGAGCTGTTTTTT. The complete variable domain, with remaining parts taken from reference TRBV28 and TRBJ2-2, reads DVKVTQSSRYLVKRTGEKVFLECVQDMDHENMFWYRQDPGLGLRLIYFSYDVKMKEKGDIPEGYSVSREKKERFSLILESASTNQTSMYLCASLSSFTGELFFGEGSRLTVL.

The chain is built from TRBV21-1 and TRBJ2-7; TRBD1, the D gene given by the table, was not confirmed from the DNA. TRBV21-1 is a recognized pseudogene. This CDR3 is 16 amino acids long. CDR3 in amino acids: CASSKVWGQATYEQYF. For the CDR3, the DNA is TGTGCCAGCAGCAAAGTCTGGGGACAGGCCACCTACGAGCAGTACTTC.

This chain connects TRBV6-1 to TRBJ2-3, with TRBD2 matching 7 bases. The CDR3 spans 17 residues. Losses at the gene ends were 4 bases for V and 6 bases for J; bases not matched to a gene: 16. Germline V gives CDR1 MNHNS, CDR2 SASEGT. CDR3 in DNA: TGTGCCAGCAGTGTGGGTAGAAGGACTAGGTATGCGGATACGCAGTATTTT. Its protein is CASSVGRRTRYADTQYF.

The chain links TRBV3-1 (or the pseudogene TRBV3-2) to TRBJ2-6, with TRBD2 as a possible D gene (7 bases). Germline V lookup: CDR1 LGHDT, CDR2 YNNKEL (reference sequence). Between the trimmed V and J ends, which lost 4 bases and 2 bases, there was a span of 18 bases. The CDR3 consists of 18 residues. CDR3 region: CASSPLVGGPAGANVLTF. DNA for the CDR3: TGTGCCAGCAGCCCCCTCGTGGGGGGGCCTGCTGGGGCCAACGTCCTGACTTTC.

This clone was counted a single time. This chain connects TRBV19 to TRBJ1-4, with a possible D match to TRBD1 (5 bases). CDR3 length: 14 amino acids. Trimming took off 5 bases at V and 6 bases at J, with 13 bases between the two ends. CDR1 and CDR2 from the germline V gene are LNHDA and SQIVND (reference sequence). CDR3 in amino acids: CASSGGELHEKLFF. DNA for the CDR3: TGTGCCAGTAGTGGAGGGGAATTGCATGAAAAACTGTTTTTT.

V gene TRBV9 combines with J gene TRBJ1-5; D remains unclear. CDR1 and CDR2 (germline): SGDLS, YYNGEE. Trimming removed 0 bases at V and 7 bases at J, with 14 bases between. There are 15 residues in the CDR3. The DNA for the CDR3 is TGTGCCAGCAGCGTAGGTTCGGGGATAGGCCAGCCCCAGCATTTT. Translation gives CASSVGSGIGQPQHF.

The chain employs TRBV5-6 and TRBJ2-3; D ambiguous. Between the trimmed V and J ends, which lost 3 bases and 2 bases, there was a span of 7 bases. The CDR3 spans 13 residues. Per the germline V gene, CDR1 is SGHDT and CDR2 is YYEEEE. The CDR3 loop is CASSYLTTDTQYF. DNA of the CDR3: TGTGCCAGCAGCTACCTGACCACAGATACGCAGTATTTT.

V is TRBV30 and J is TRBJ2-5; 9 bases match TRBD2. Germline CDR1 is GTSNPN and CDR2 is SVGIG (reference sequence). The CDR3 is 15 residues long. With V trimmed by 5 bases and J by 3 bases, 10 bases remained unmatched. The CDR3, as DNA: TGTGCCTGGGGCGGGACTAGCTTCGGTAAAGAGACCCAGTACTTC. Its translation is CAWGGTSFGKETQYF. Variable domain in full (rest from reference TRBV30 and TRBJ2-5): SQTIHQWPATLVQPVGSPLSLECTVEGTSNPNLYWYRQAAGRGLQLLFYSVGIGQISSEVPQNLSASRPQDRQFILSSKKLLLSDSGFYLCAWGGTSFGKETQYFGPGTRLLVL.

This chain links TRBV19 with TRBJ1-1; 9 bases map to TRBD1. In germline, CDR1 is LNHDA, CDR2 SQIVND (reference sequence). V lost 4 bases and J lost 3; bases outside the gene matches: 3. The CDR3 is 14 amino acids. As DNA, the CDR3 is TGTGCCAGTAGTAAGAGACAGGGGGACACTGAAGCTTTCTTT. Protein: CASSKRQGDTEAFF.

This chain links TRBV3-1 (or the pseudogene TRBV3-2) with TRBJ2-5; TRBD2 is a possible D gene (5 bases). With 0 bases removed from V and 7 bases from J, the gap between germline ends came to 9 bases. The CDR3 contains 13 residues. Germline values: CDR1 LGHDT, CDR2 YNNKEL (reference sequence). This chain's CDR3 is CASSQDPRGTQYF. In nucleotides, the CDR3 is TGTGCCAGCAGCCAAGATCCCCGGGGGACCCAGTACTTC.

This clone was observed a handful of times. The rearrangement links TRBV18 to TRBJ2-1; TRBD1 matches 7 bases. V lost 6 bases, J lost 6 bases, and 11 bases stayed unmatched. The CDR3 loop spans 15 amino acids. The germline gives CDR1 KGHSH, CDR2 LQKENI. The DNA of the CDR3 is TGTGCCAGCTCCCCGGGACAGCCTAAACTCAATGAGCAGTTCTTC. It yields the protein CASSPGQPKLNEQFF.

The chain carries TRBV6-5 and TRBJ1-4; no clear D. CDR3 length: 15 residues. Germline V lookup: CDR1 MNHEY, CDR2 SVGAGI. Trimming stripped 0 bases from V and 8 bases from J, with 13 bases between. As DNA, the CDR3 is TGTGCCAGCAGTTACTCAGGGCCGGCCAAAGAAAAACTGTTTTTT. Protein product: CASSYSGPAKEKLFF.

The chain employs TRBV28 and TRBJ1-1, with a possible D match to TRBD1 (5 bases). The CDR3 runs 13 residues. V was clipped by 11 bases and J by 0 bases, with 13 bases between them. The germline CDR1 and CDR2 sequences are MDHEN and SYDVKM. The CDR3 DNA is TGTGCCGCGGTAGGGACCTTGAACACTGAAGCTTTCTTT. Translation gives CAAVGTLNTEAFF.

The chain joins TRBV9 to TRBJ2-2, with unresolved D. Germline loops: CDR1 SGDLS, CDR2 YYNGEE. The CDR3 covers 14 residues. Trimming cost V 4 bases and J 2 bases, with 9 bases left between them. CDR3 amino acids: CASSPDSNTGELFF. DNA for the CDR3: TGTGCCAGCAGCCCTGACTCCAACACCGGGGAGCTGTTTTTT.

The rearrangement uses TRBV14 and TRBJ2-7, with 10 positions matching TRBD1. CDR1 and CDR2 (germline): SGHDN, FVKESK. This CDR3 is 15 amino acids long. V trimming: 2 bases; J trimming: 6 bases; junction bases outside the gene matches: 7. The chain's CDR3 is CASSQTGTGVFEQYF. The CDR3 DNA follows: TGTGCCAGCAGCCAAACCGGGACAGGGGTTTTCGAGCAGTACTTC. Based on the CDR3 plus reference TRBV14 and TRBJ2-7, the full variable domain is EAGVTQFPSHSVIEKGQTVTLRCDPISGHDNLYWYRRVMGKEIKFLLHFVKESKQDESGMPNNRFLAERTGGTYSTLKVQPAELEDSGVYFCASSQTGTGVFEQYFGPGTRLTVT.

The chain recombines TRBV5-1 with TRBJ2-2; tentative D call: TRBD1 (5 bases). The germline gives CDR1 SGHRS, CDR2 YFSETQ. Trimming took off 6 bases at V and 5 bases at J, with 11 bases between the two ends. CDR3 length: 13 amino acids. This CDR3 reads CASTETATGELFF. The CDR3 DNA sequence: TGCGCCAGCACGGAGACAGCGACCGGGGAGCTGTTTTTT.

The sample holds a few counts of this clone. The chain has TRBV28 and TRBJ1-1; 7 nucleotides align to TRBD1. Germline V CDR1 and CDR2: MDHEN, SYDVKM. V lost 4 bases to trimming and J lost 4 bases; unmatched junction nucleotides: 6. CDR3 length equals 14 residues. The CDR3 DNA is TGTGCCAGCAGTTCGACAGGGATGGGCACTGAAGCTTTCTTT. This sequence encodes CASSSTGMGTEAFF.

The rearrangement joins TRBV9 to TRBJ1-2; D is uncertain. The CDR3 sequence is 12 residues long. Germline CDR1 reads SGDLS; CDR2 reads YYNGEE. The ends were cut back, 3 bases at V and 7 bases at J, with 10 bases in the middle. CDR3 DNA sequence: TGTGCCAGCAGCGCATCTTCAGGTGGCTACACCTTC. This encodes CASSASSGGYTF.